One sample yielded the 3 T cell receptor beta chains listed below, sequenced in a study of T cells in women clearing cervical HPV infection. Libraries were prepared by immunoSEQ multiplex PCR; TCRdb keeps only in-frame clonotypes and omits some of them. In total, the table holds about 30,000 clones. Specimen: blood buffy coat. The origin of the receptors is a woman aged 18 to 75 with a cervical HPV16 infection that either progressed to CIN3+ or cleared (not recorded which).

Of note for this clone: Read sequence stops 3 residues before the CDR3 end, and the germline J gene provides the missing end. The rearrangement joins TRBV2 to TRBJ2-3, with D possibly TRBD1 on 8 matching bases. Germline V gene sequence: CDR1 SNHLY, CDR2 FYNNEI. The CDR3 covers 15 residues. CDR3 sequence reads: CASRTGEGSNQPQYF. CDR3 DNA, as far as it was read: TGTGCCAGCAGGACAGGGGAGGGGAGCAATCAGCCG.

As concerns this clone: The CDR3 is cut off 3 residues early in the read; its end comes from the germline J gene. V usage is TRBV5-1 and J usage is TRBJ1-2; 8 bases are a match to TRBD1. The trim removed 5 bases at V and 2 bases at J, leaving 8 bases unmatched. The CDR3 contains 15 residues. Germline V gene lookup returns CDR1 SGHRS and CDR2 YFSETQ. The sequenced part of the CDR3 DNA is TGCGCCAGCAGTTTAGGGACAGGTTCCAACTATGGC. It is translated as CASSLGTGSNYG. The CDR3 as a whole reads CASSLGTGSNYGYTF.

In the case of this clone: The sequence runs out 3 residues before the end of the CDR3; the remainder is reconstructed from the germline J gene. This chain connects TRBV19 to TRBJ1-1, with D possibly matching TRBD1 (6 bases). CDR1 LNHDA and CDR2 SQIVND come from the germline V gene (reference sequence). This CDR3 has 14 residues. Trimming removed 1 base from V and 1 base from J, with 7 bases in between. CDR3 DNA (partial): TGTGCCAGTAGTATAGCGGGACAGAACACTGAA. Its translation is CASSIAGQNTE. The full CDR3 reads CASSIAGQNTEAFF.